These 12 T cell receptor beta chains were all obtained from the same sample, sequenced in a study of shared clonotypes between healthy human individuals. Libraries were prepared by immunoSEQ multiplex PCR; TCRdb keeps only in-frame clonotypes and omits some of them. The sample carries about 1.1 million clones, about 84% recorded once. The sample taken for sequencing was memory CD4+ T cells from PBMCs. The subset denotes: CD45RA-negative fraction. These TCRs come from a man aged 18 to 29 in good health. Some clones in this sample may be carry-over from other donors' samples.

This clone was counted a few times. The chain links TRBV28 to TRBJ2-1; TRBD2 agrees at 7 bases. V dropped 8 bases and J dropped 4; count of bases not matched to a gene: 8. Germline values: CDR1 MDHEN, CDR2 SYDVKM. The CDR3 contains 14 residues. As DNA, the CDR3 is TGTGCCAGCGGACTAACTAGCGCGTACAATGAGCAGTTCTTC. Amino acids: CASGLTSAYNEQFF.

V and J are TRBV21-1 and TRBJ1-3; the table calls TRBD1, which could not be checked here. TRBV21-1 is shown as a pseudogene. The CDR3 is 16 residues long. This CDR3 is CASSKEKQGCGNTIYF. Here the CDR3 DNA reads TGTGCCAGCAGCAAAGAGAAACAGGGCTGCGGAAACACCATATATTTT.

The rearrangement links TRBV19 to TRBJ1-2; D is unresolved. Germline CDR1 LNHDA, CDR2 SQIVND (reference sequence). Between the trimmed V and J ends, which lost 4 bases and 0 bases, there was a span of 9 bases. This CDR3 is 14 amino acids long. The CDR3 sequence is CASSKAAANYGYTF. DNA of the CDR3: TGTGCCAGTAGTAAGGCAGCCGCTAACTATGGCTACACCTTC.

This chain joins TRBV11-2 and TRBJ2-5; D tentatively reads TRBD1 or TRBD2 (5 bases each). Trimming pared 5 bases from V and 2 bases from J, leaving 15 bases between. The CDR3 is 15 residues long. The V gene's germline CDR1 is SGHAT and CDR2 FQNNGV. The CDR3 sequence: CASSPPGRPQETQYF. The CDR3 bases are TGTGCCAGCAGCCCACCGGGACGTCCACAAGAGACCCAGTACTTC.

This chain links TRBV7-9 with TRBJ2-7; 10 bases fit TRBD1. Losses at the gene ends were 7 bases for V and 7 bases for J; bases not matched to a gene: 7. The CDR3 runs to 13 residues. The germline V gene encodes CDR1 SEHNR and CDR2 FQNEAQ (reference sequence). DNA of the CDR3: TGTGCCAGCATCGGGACAGGGGCTACAGAGCAGTACTTC. Translating it yields CASIGTGATEQYF.

This clone occurred many times. CDR3 loop: CASSRDSLYEQYF. The CDR3 DNA is TGTGCCAGCAGCCGGGACAGCCTCTACGAGCAGTACTTC. V is TRBV4-2 and J is TRBJ2-7; 7 positions agree with TRBD1. With 4 bases clipped from V and 3 bases from J, the junction kept 3 bases outside the gene matches. This CDR3 has 13 residues. Germline CDR1 and CDR2: LGHNA and YNFKEQ.

The rearrangement uses TRBV19 and TRBJ2-5; 8 positions match TRBD1. The CDR3 length is 16 residues. Germline CDR1 is LNHDA and CDR2 is SQIVND (reference sequence). V lost 5 bases to trimming and J lost 5 bases; unmatched junction nucleotides: 13. This CDR3 is CASSPTDRVVVETQYF. The CDR3 nucleotides read TGTGCCAGTAGTCCCACGGACAGGGTGGTGGTGGAGACCCAGTACTTC.

This clone occurred once. The chain links TRBV11-2 to TRBJ1-3; D is possibly TRBD1 (5 bases). This CDR3 comprises 15 residues. Trimming removed 4 bases from V and 2 bases from J, with 12 bases in between. Germline V gene data show CDR1 as SGHAT and CDR2 as FQNNGV. DNA of the CDR3: TGTGCCAGCAGCTCAGGTCCGGGACCTGGAAACACCATATATTTT. It is translated as CASSSGPGPGNTIYF.

The CDR3: CASSVAGDTGELFF. DNA of the CDR3: TGTGCCAGCAGCGTAGCGGGAGACACCGGGGAGCTGTTTTTT. The chain couples TRBV5-8 to TRBJ2-2; 9 nucleotides agree with TRBD2. Germline V gene data show CDR1 as SGHTS and CDR2 as YDEGEE. V dropped 4 bases and J dropped 3; count of bases not matched to a gene: 1. The CDR3 totals 14 residues.

This clone has only a few counts. The chain recombines TRBV6-1 with TRBJ1-5; maybe TRBD1 (6 bases). Germline CDR1 and CDR2: MNHNS and SASEGT. The CDR3 is 14 amino acids. Trimming cost V 3 bases and J 6 bases, with 12 bases left between them. CDR3 residues: CASSDGQNGQPQHF. The CDR3 DNA sequence: TGTGCCAGCAGTGACGGACAGAATGGTCAGCCCCAGCATTTT.

This clone appeared a few times. The chain carries TRBV7-2 and TRBJ2-5; 9 bases are a match to TRBD2. Germline CDR1 SGHTA, CDR2 FQGNSA. This CDR3 has 15 residues. J was trimmed by 7 bases and V by 2 bases; bases with no gene match: 8. CDR3 amino acids: CASSLSSGDPRTQYF. Here the CDR3 DNA reads TGTGCCAGCAGCTTATCTAGCGGGGACCCACGGACCCAGTACTTC. The entire variable domain, with the rest obtained from reference TRBV7-2 and TRBJ2-5, is as follows: GAGVSQSPSNKVTEKGKDVELRCDPISGHTALYWYRQSLGQGLEFLIYFQGNSAPDKSGLPSDRFSAERTGGSVSTLTIQRTQQEDSAVYLCASSLSSGDPRTQYFGPGTRLLVL.

The rearrangement uses TRBV2 and TRBJ2-1; D remains unclear. Trimming left V 5 bases short and J 8 bases short, with 10 bases between. The CDR3 is made up of 12 amino acids. Germline values: CDR1 SNHLY, CDR2 FYNNEI. The CDR3 here is CASSYARDEQFF. The CDR3 DNA reads as TGTGCCAGCAGTTACGCCCGGGATGAGCAGTTCTTC.